The next 11 T cell receptor beta chains were all read from a single sample in a study of blood T cell repertoires in COVID-19. Sequenced by immunoSEQ multiplex PCR; TCRdb stores in-frame clones only, minus some. Of some 65,000 clones listed, approximately 83% are singletons. Sequencing was carried out using peripheral blood. The receptors come from an elderly man with acute or convalescent COVID-19.

The V call is TRBV5-1, the J call TRBJ2-3, with D possibly TRBD1 on 5 matching bases. Germline CDR1 and CDR2: SGHRS and YFSETQ. V was trimmed by 3 bases and J by 0 bases, leaving 17 bases between them. The CDR3 spans 17 residues. Here the CDR3 reads CASSSPSPQASTDTQYF. Here the CDR3 DNA reads TGCGCCAGCAGCTCCCCATCCCCACAGGCTAGCACAGATACGCAGTATTTT.

The genes are TRBV24-1 and TRBJ1-1, with D hard to call. Germline-derived CDR1 and CDR2 are KGHDR and SFDVKD. This CDR3 has 14 residues. V dropped 5 bases and J dropped 4 bases, with 13 bases sitting between them. CDR3 nucleotide sequence: TGTGCCACCAGTGGTCCGGGGATGATCACTGAAGCTTTCTTT. Its translation is CATSGPGMITEAFF.

This clone was seen once. The V gene is TRBV7-2, the J gene TRBJ1-1; 8 bases map to TRBD1. Germline V gene sequence: CDR1 SGHTA, CDR2 FQGNSA. With 2 bases clipped from V and 5 bases from J, the junction kept 10 bases outside the gene matches. This CDR3 has 16 amino acids. The CDR3 region has the DNA TGTGCCAGCAGCTTATCAACGGACAGGGCTAGGACTGAAGCTTTCTTT. It is translated as CASSLSTDRARTEAFF.

This chain uses TRBV18 with TRBJ2-3; D is unresolved. V dropped 1 base and J dropped 1 base, with 3 bases sitting between them. CDR1 KGHSH and CDR2 LQKENI come from the germline V gene. The CDR3 consists of 13 residues. The CDR3 bases are TGTGCCAGCTCACCACGAGGCACAGATACGCAGTATTTT. It is translated as CASSPRGTDTQYF.

The chain uses TRBV5-1 and TRBJ2-3, with 8 positions matching TRBD2. This CDR3 region has 17 residues. Trimming cost V 4 bases and J 6 bases; bases outside gene matches: 16. Germline V lookup: CDR1 SGHRS, CDR2 YFSETQ. The CDR3 loop reads CASSRGGAGPSGDTQYF. For the CDR3, the DNA is TGCGCCAGCAGCCGGGGGGGAGCGGGTCCTAGTGGGGATACGCAGTATTTT.

The chain is built from TRBV4-3 and TRBJ2-4; the D gene is possibly TRBD1 (6 bases). Germline V gene lookup returns CDR1 LGHNA and CDR2 YSLEER. CDR3 length: 14 amino acids. V was pared by 1 base and J by 9 bases, with 13 bases between. As DNA, the CDR3 is TGCGCCAGCAGCCAAGGGGAAACAGGGACCATTCAGTACTTC. Translation gives CASSQGETGTIQYF.

This clone appeared once. The V gene is TRBV18, the J gene TRBJ1-2; D ambiguous. Trimming removed 4 bases from V and 6 bases from J, with 9 bases in between. The CDR3 spans 12 residues. Germline CDR1 and CDR2: KGHSH and LQKENI. The CDR3 DNA reads as TGTGCCAGCTCACTTAGAGTAGATGGCTACACCTTC. Protein: CASSLRVDGYTF.

The chain has TRBV13 and TRBJ2-3, with TRBD2 matching over 9 bases. CDR1 PRHDT and CDR2 FYEKMQ come from the germline V gene (reference sequence). J lost 6 bases, V lost 5 bases, and 3 bases had no gene match. This CDR3 has 13 residues. DNA for the CDR3: TGTGCCAGCAGCCCCGGACTAGCGGATACGCAGTATTTT. Translated: CASSPGLADTQYF.

The chain recombines TRBV19 with TRBJ1-5; D not resolved. V was cut by 8 bases and J by 4 bases, with 6 bases left in between. Germline CDR1 LNHDA, CDR2 SQIVND (reference sequence). The CDR3 spans 11 residues. The CDR3 region is CASGGNQPQHF. CDR3 nucleotides: TGTGCCAGTGGCGGAAATCAGCCCCAGCATTTT.

This chain uses TRBV5-8 with TRBJ2-3, with 9 bases matching TRBD1. The CDR3 is 15 amino acids. The V and J ends lost 0 bases and 1 base, in that order; junction bases with no gene match: 0. Germline CDR1 SGHTS, CDR2 YDEGEE. The CDR3: CASSLGTGGTDTQYF. CDR3 coding DNA: TGTGCCAGCAGCTTGGGGACAGGGGGCACAGATACGCAGTATTTT.

This chain connects TRBV29-1 to TRBJ1-1; no firm D call. Germline V gives CDR1 SQVTM, CDR2 ANQGSEA. This CDR3 has 11 residues. Trimming shortened V by 2 bases and J by 8 bases, and 9 bases separated the two germline ends. CDR3 loop: CSVERVTEAFF. For the CDR3, the DNA is TGCAGCGTTGAAAGAGTGACAGAAGCTTTCTTT.